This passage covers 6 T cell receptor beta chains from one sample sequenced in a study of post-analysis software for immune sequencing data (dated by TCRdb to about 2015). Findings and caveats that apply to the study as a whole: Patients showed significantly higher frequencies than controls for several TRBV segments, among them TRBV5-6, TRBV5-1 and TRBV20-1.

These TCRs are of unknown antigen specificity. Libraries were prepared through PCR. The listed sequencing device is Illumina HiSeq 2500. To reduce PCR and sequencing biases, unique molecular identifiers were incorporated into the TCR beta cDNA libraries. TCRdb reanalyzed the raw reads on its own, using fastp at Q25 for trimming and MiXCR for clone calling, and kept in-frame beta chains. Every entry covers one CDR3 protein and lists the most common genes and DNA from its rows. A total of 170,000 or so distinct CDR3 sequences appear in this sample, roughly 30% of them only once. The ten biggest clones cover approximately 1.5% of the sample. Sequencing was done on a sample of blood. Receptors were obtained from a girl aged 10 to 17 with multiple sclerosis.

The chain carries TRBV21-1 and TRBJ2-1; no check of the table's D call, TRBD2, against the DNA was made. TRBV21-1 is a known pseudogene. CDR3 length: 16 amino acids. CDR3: CASSNNRLVWRCEQFF. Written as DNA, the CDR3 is TGTGCCAGCAGCAACAACAGACTAGTTTGGAGATGCGAGCAGTTCTTC.

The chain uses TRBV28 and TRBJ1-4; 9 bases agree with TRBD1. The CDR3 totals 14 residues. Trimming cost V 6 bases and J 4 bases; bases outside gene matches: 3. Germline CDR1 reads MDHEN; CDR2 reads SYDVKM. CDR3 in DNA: TGTGCCAGCAGGGGGACAGGGTTTAATGAAAAACTGTTTTTT. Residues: CASRGTGFNEKLFF.

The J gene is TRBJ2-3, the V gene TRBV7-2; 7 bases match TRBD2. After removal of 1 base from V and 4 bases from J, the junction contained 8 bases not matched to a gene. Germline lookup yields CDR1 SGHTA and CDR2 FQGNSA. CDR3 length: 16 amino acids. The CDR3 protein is CASSLGAGVGADTQYF. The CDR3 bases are TGTGCCAGCAGCTTAGGGGCGGGAGTAGGCGCAGATACGCAGTATTTT.

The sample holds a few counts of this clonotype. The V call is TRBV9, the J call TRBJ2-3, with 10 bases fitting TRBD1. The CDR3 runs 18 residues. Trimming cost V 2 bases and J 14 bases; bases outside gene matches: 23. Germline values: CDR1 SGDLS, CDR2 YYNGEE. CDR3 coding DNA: TGTGCCAGCAGCGTGGGACCGGGACAGGGGTCCCATAATGAAAAACTGTATTTT. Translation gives CASSVGPGQGSHNEKLYF.

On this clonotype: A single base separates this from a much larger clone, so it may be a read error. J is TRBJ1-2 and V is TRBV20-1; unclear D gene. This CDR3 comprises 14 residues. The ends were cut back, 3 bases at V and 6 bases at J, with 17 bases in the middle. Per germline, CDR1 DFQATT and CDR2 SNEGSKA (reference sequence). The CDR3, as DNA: TGCAGTGCTAGCCCTGACACCGCGAGTCATGGCTACACCTTC. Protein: CSASPDTASHGYTF.

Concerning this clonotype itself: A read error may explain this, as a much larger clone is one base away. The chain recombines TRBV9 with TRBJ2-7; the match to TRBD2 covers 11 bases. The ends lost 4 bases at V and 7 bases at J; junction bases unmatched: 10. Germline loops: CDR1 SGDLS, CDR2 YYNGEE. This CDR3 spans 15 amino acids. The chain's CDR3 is CASSISGRAYNEQYF. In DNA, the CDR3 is TGTGCCAGCAGCATTAGCGGGAGGGCCTACAATGAGCAGTACTTC.